This T cell receptor (beta chain) is from a study of cytotoxic CD8 clonotypes in ibrutinib-treated CLL. The study's findings and limits: The study found clonality rose at ibrutinib response, then fell toward baseline at progression.

This table comes from immunoSEQ multiplex PCR, and its TCRdb copy is limited to in-frame clones, with some not included. Of 100,000 to 150,000 clones listed, 80% to 90% were seen once; the top ten hold about 1.9%. Points on this clone: As yet, its antigen is unknown.

Per the germline V gene, CDR1 is SGHNT and CDR2 is YYREEE (reference sequence). The V end was cut by 2 bases, the J end by 4 bases, with 9 bases between. There are 13 residues in the CDR3. The sequencing used PBMCs, collected after 24 months of ibrutinib treatment. This receptor was taken from a human donor with chronic lymphocytic leukemia. The chain couples TRBV5-4 to TRBJ1-1; D remains unclear. DNA of the CDR3: TGTGCCAGCAGCTTCCCGGGTGGCACTGAAGCTTTCTTT. As protein: CASSFPGGTEAFF.